This T cell receptor (beta chain) was profiled in a study of human T cells and chemical hapten exposure. Study overall: Patch tests put 0.01% DPC on the upper back, and the results were checked at 6 days.

This clonotype appeared many times. The antigen is undetermined. This sample's time point: patch test 3, about 24 weeks after DPC sensitization. Described treatment: therapeutic diphenylcyclopropenone sensitization with weekly scalp DPC. As the library was built, unique molecular identifiers were attached to individual cDNA molecules. Authors' methods: Sample-level TCR yields exhibited a median of about 96,000, with a range of about 20,000 to 750,000. TCRdb called the RACE reads again in MiXCR, with one record for every CDR3 protein. The V and J calls here are based on TCRdb, not the publication. Among 50,000 to 75,000 distinct CDR3 sequences listed, 9.5% to 11% were seen once. Study-level findings and limits: Expanded TCRs created a significantly greater count of big CDR3 similarity clusters than controls did.

This CDR3 region has 15 residues. The V end was cut by 3 bases, the J end by 3 bases, with 12 bases between. Per germline, CDR1 MNHEY and CDR2 SVGAGI. The specimen was whole blood, collected in connection with sensitization to the hapten diphenylcyclopropenone (DPC). The rearrangement uses TRBV6-5 and TRBJ2-4, with D perhaps TRBD2 (6 bases). The receptor comes from a woman aged 25 to 39 with alopecia areata. Some clones in this sample may be carry-over from other donors' samples. CDR3 in amino acids: CASSYKRGVKNIQYF. The CDR3 DNA follows: TGTGCCAGCAGTTATAAACGCGGGGTCAAAAACATTCAGTACTTC.